This passage covers 20 T cell receptor beta chains from one sample sequenced in a study of T-cell memory formation after mild COVID-19 (dated by TCRdb to the early 2020s). Library prep was done by 5' RACE. Sequencing used an Illumina NovaSeq 6000. TCRdb cleaned the public reads at Q25 with fastp, built clones with MiXCR and kept in-frame beta chains. When rows share a CDR3 protein, they turn into one entry using the most common DNA and genes. The sample table contains about 200,000 distinct CDR3 sequences; only one count was recorded for 9.5% of them. The top ten clonotypes cover around 3.3% of the sample. Material for sequencing was PBMCs or a T cell subset sorted from them (not recorded which). Receptors originate from a man between 18 and 35 years old who had mild COVID-19 (a few samples of this study predate the infection). The sample titles of this study are shuffled in the database, so cell type and time point are left out; the donor was told from shared clones.

This sequence joins TRBV6-1 and TRBJ1-6; 11 nucleotides line up with TRBD1. With 2 bases clipped from V and 1 base from J, the junction kept 1 base outside the gene matches. The CDR3 is made up of 17 amino acids. CDR1 MNHNS and CDR2 SASEGT come from the germline V gene. CDR3 sequence reads: CASSERDRGSYNSPLHF. DNA for the CDR3: TGTGCCAGCAGTGAAAGGGACAGGGGGTCCTATAATTCACCCCTCCACTTT.

This clonotype occurred a few times. This chain links TRBV7-9 with TRBJ2-5, with a possible D match to TRBD1 (6 bases). V lost 5 bases to trimming and J lost 3 bases, with 13 bases between them. The CDR3 loop spans 14 amino acids. Germline CDR1 reads SEHNR; CDR2 reads FQNEAQ (reference sequence). CDR3 sequence: CASSPRAGEETQYF. The CDR3 nucleotides read TGTGCCAGCAGCCCCCGGGCAGGGGAAGAGACCCAGTACTTC.

J is TRBJ2-7 and V is TRBV12-5; D is undetermined. Trimming cost V 3 bases and J 5 bases, with 5 bases left between them. Germline CDR1 LGHNT, CDR2 FRNRAP. The CDR3 length is 11 residues. The CDR3 DNA sequence: TGTGCTAGTGGTTTACGCGACGAGCAGTACTTC. It yields the protein CASGLRDEQYF. Full variable domain (outside the CDR3, taken from reference TRBV12-5 and TRBJ2-7): DARVTQTPRHKVTEMGQEVTMRCQPILGHNTVFWYRQTMMQGLELLAYFRNRAPLDDSGMPKDRFSAEMPDATLATLKIQPSEPRDSAVYFCASGLRDEQYFGPGTRLTVT.

This clonotype showed up just a few times. J is TRBJ2-3 and V is TRBV6-4, with 12 bases that match TRBD2. CDR1 is MRHNA, CDR2 SNTAGT, per germline. The CDR3 consists of 16 residues. Trimming took 4 bases from V and 2 from J; bases not matched to a gene: 4. The CDR3 nucleotides are TGTGCCAGCAGTGCTAGCGGGGGGGATTCCACAGATACGCAGTATTTT. Translated, it gives CASSASGGDSTDTQYF.

The V call is TRBV28, the J call TRBJ2-7; D gene ambiguous. There are 16 residues in the CDR3. With 0 bases removed from V and 2 bases from J, the gap between germline ends came to 14 bases. Germline assignment: CDR1 MDHEN and CDR2 SYDVKM. The chain's CDR3 is CASSLCDSKFPYEQYV. The CDR3 bases are TGTGCCAGCAGTTTATGTGATTCAAAGTTCCCCTACGAGCAGTACGTC.

Written as DNA, the CDR3 is TGTGCCATCAGTGAGCCTCCGGACAATGAGCAGTTCTTC. Amino acid sequence: CAISEPPDNEQFF. The chain links TRBV10-3 to TRBJ2-1; D is unclear. V was clipped by 2 bases and J by 5 bases, with 7 bases between them. Germline lookup yields CDR1 ENHRY and CDR2 SYGVKD. The CDR3 extends over 13 amino acids.

In its sample, this clonotype was seen many times. This chain connects TRBV10-3 to TRBJ2-7; 10 bases line up with TRBD2. Germline CDR1 is ENHRY and CDR2 is SYGVKD. V was pared by 5 bases and J by 1 base, with 8 bases of the junction left unmatched. CDR3 length: 16 residues. The chain's CDR3 is CAISSSGTSDSYEQYV. The CDR3 DNA is TGTGCCATCAGTTCCTCCGGGACTAGCGATTCCTACGAGCAGTACGTC.

The V gene is TRBV2, the J gene TRBJ1-4; D is unclear. V was cut by 8 bases and J by 4 bases, with 11 bases left in between. CDR3 length: 13 amino acids. Germline CDR1 SNHLY, CDR2 FYNNEI. The CDR3 region is CASLPDGNEKLFF. CDR3 bases: TGTGCCAGCCTCCCGGACGGTAATGAAAAACTGTTTTTT.

The chain joins TRBV7-2 to TRBJ2-3; D uncertain. Germline V lookup: CDR1 SGHTA, CDR2 FQGNSA. This CDR3 has 13 residues. The V end lost 5 bases, the J end lost 5 bases, and 11 bases lay between the germline ends. This CDR3 reads CASSPTYVDTQYF. The CDR3 bases are TGTGCCAGCAGCCCGACATACGTAGATACGCAGTATTTT.

Ten or more counts support this clonotype. The chain recombines TRBV5-1 with TRBJ2-1; D may be TRBD2 (5 bases). Germline values: CDR1 SGHRS, CDR2 YFSETQ. CDR3 length: 15 residues. Trimming took 4 bases from V and 7 from J, leaving 18 bases between them. CDR3: CASSLGPGGWNEQFF. The DNA for the CDR3 is TGCGCCAGCAGCCTAGGGCCCGGCGGGTGGAATGAGCAGTTCTTC.

Turning to this clonotype: This could be a read error, since a much larger clone is one nucleotide away. This chain connects TRBV9 to TRBJ1-1; 9 positions match TRBD1. With 3 bases clipped from V and 1 base from J, the junction kept 1 base outside the gene matches. The germline V gene has CDR1 SGDLS and CDR2 YYNGEE. This CDR3 spans 14 amino acids. The CDR3 DNA is TGTGCCAGCAGCGGGGGACAGGGGAACACTGAAGCTTTCTTT. Translation gives CASSGGQGNTEAFF.

The V call is TRBV28, the J call TRBJ2-3; D is unclear. This CDR3 is built from 17 residues. V lost 2 bases and J lost 0, with 15 bases in between. The germline V gene encodes CDR1 MDHEN and CDR2 SYDVKM. The CDR3, as DNA: TGTGCCAGCAGTTTAGTCAGGCGGATTCCTAGCACAGATACGCAGTATTTT. Its translation is CASSLVRRIPSTDTQYF.

Remarks on this clonotype: An end of the junction differs from the germline gene, which may be a read error. The chain recombines TRBV20-1 with TRBJ2-3; D is tentatively TRBD1 or TRBD2 (5 bases each). The CDR3 runs to 13 residues. Per the germline V gene, CDR1 is DFQATT and CDR2 is SNEGSKA (reference sequence). The CDR3 spells CSAREGGTGTQYF. In nucleotides, the CDR3 is TGCAGCGCTAGAGAGGGCGGCACAGGTACGCAGTATTTT.

This sequence joins TRBV3-1 and TRBJ2-7; D unresolved. The V end lost 4 bases, the J end lost 9 bases, and 19 bases lay between the germline ends. CDR1 is LGHDT, CDR2 YNNKEL, per germline (reference sequence). This CDR3 spans 14 amino acids. CDR3 sequence: CASSPSIADSRQYV. Here the CDR3 DNA reads TGTGCCAGCAGCCCCTCTATCGCTGATTCGAGGCAGTACGTC.

This clonotype was counted a few times. J is TRBJ2-1 and V is TRBV4-2, with TRBD1 as a possible D gene (5 bases). CDR1 and CDR2 (germline): LGHNA, YNFKEQ. The V end was cut by 4 bases, the J end by 0 bases, with 13 bases between. The CDR3 covers 16 residues. The DNA for the CDR3 is TGTGCCAGCAGCCGGCGTTCAGACAGCTCCTACAATGAGCAGTTCTTC. As protein: CASSRRSDSSYNEQFF.

V usage is TRBV3-1 and J usage is TRBJ2-5, with 7 bases lining up with TRBD1. CDR1 and CDR2 (germline): LGHDT, YNNKEL (reference sequence). CDR3 size: 15 residues. J gave up 4 bases and V 1 base, and 6 bases lay outside the gene matches. CDR3 residues: CASSQAKGAGETQYF. The CDR3 nucleotides read TGTGCCAGCAGCCAAGCTAAGGGGGCCGGAGAGACCCAGTACTTC.

V is TRBV6-2 or TRBV6-3 and J is TRBJ1-1; D is possibly TRBD1 (5 bases). The CDR3 spans 14 residues. V was shortened by 6 bases and J by 4 bases, with 15 bases between the two germline ends. CDR1 MNHEY and CDR2 SVGEGT come from the germline V gene. CDR3 sequence (DNA): TGTGCCAGCAGCCGGGGGGTTGGAGGCACTGAAGCTTTCTTT. This sequence encodes CASSRGVGGTEAFF.

The chain couples TRBV20-1 to TRBJ2-7; 9 nucleotides align to TRBD2. Germline lookup yields CDR1 DFQATT and CDR2 SNEGSKA (reference sequence). CDR3 size: 15 residues. The ends lost 0 bases at V and 4 bases at J; junction bases unmatched: 7. The CDR3 nucleotides read TGCAGTGCTAGAGAGGGAAGCGGGGGGATTTACGAGCAGTACTTC. Translating gives CSAREGSGGIYEQYF.

This clonotype was observed a handful of times. This chain connects TRBV5-1 to TRBJ1-1; D is unclear. This CDR3 has 14 amino acids. V lost 4 bases and J lost 1, with 11 bases in between. Germline CDR1 SGHRS, CDR2 YFSETQ. The CDR3 sequence is CASSNDRANTEAFF. In DNA, the CDR3 is TGCGCCAGCAGCAATGACCGGGCGAACACTGAAGCTTTCTTT.

This clonotype was observed a handful of times. The CDR3 sequence is CASSPWTVSGNTIYF. The CDR3 nucleotides are TGTGCCAGCAGTCCATGGACGGTCTCTGGAAACACCATATATTTT. The chain has TRBV12-3 or TRBV12-4 and TRBJ1-3; the D is unclear. The CDR3 has 15 residues. The germline V and J ends were trimmed by 5 bases and 0 bases, with 11 bases remaining between them.